The sequence of this T cell receptor beta chain was determined in a study of blood T cell repertoires in COVID-19. Study context: Donors in the United States, Italy and Spain gave samples during acute or convalescent COVID-19. T cells, B-cell-depleted T cells, or PBMCs supplied cDNA or gDNA.

The CDR3 runs to 12 residues. V gave up 6 bases and J gave up 7 bases; unmatched junction bases: 2. Original processing methods: Amplification of reference gene primers was used by the study to estimate nucleated cell counts. Sequencing used immunoSEQ multiplex PCR; TCRdb keeps in-frame clones, though not all of them. The V and J calls and clone size come from that table; D and trimming were worked out from the DNA. The sample shows about 200,000 clones, about 79% of them seen only once. This clone was counted only a few times. Sample: peripheral blood. The TCR sequence derives from a human donor in a cohort sampled during active COVID-19. The rearrangement joins TRBV12-3 or TRBV12-4 to TRBJ2-1; 8 bases line up with TRBD2. The CDR3 nucleotides are TGTGCCAGCAGGACTAGCGCTAATGAGCAGTTCTTC. Its protein is CASRTSANEQFF.